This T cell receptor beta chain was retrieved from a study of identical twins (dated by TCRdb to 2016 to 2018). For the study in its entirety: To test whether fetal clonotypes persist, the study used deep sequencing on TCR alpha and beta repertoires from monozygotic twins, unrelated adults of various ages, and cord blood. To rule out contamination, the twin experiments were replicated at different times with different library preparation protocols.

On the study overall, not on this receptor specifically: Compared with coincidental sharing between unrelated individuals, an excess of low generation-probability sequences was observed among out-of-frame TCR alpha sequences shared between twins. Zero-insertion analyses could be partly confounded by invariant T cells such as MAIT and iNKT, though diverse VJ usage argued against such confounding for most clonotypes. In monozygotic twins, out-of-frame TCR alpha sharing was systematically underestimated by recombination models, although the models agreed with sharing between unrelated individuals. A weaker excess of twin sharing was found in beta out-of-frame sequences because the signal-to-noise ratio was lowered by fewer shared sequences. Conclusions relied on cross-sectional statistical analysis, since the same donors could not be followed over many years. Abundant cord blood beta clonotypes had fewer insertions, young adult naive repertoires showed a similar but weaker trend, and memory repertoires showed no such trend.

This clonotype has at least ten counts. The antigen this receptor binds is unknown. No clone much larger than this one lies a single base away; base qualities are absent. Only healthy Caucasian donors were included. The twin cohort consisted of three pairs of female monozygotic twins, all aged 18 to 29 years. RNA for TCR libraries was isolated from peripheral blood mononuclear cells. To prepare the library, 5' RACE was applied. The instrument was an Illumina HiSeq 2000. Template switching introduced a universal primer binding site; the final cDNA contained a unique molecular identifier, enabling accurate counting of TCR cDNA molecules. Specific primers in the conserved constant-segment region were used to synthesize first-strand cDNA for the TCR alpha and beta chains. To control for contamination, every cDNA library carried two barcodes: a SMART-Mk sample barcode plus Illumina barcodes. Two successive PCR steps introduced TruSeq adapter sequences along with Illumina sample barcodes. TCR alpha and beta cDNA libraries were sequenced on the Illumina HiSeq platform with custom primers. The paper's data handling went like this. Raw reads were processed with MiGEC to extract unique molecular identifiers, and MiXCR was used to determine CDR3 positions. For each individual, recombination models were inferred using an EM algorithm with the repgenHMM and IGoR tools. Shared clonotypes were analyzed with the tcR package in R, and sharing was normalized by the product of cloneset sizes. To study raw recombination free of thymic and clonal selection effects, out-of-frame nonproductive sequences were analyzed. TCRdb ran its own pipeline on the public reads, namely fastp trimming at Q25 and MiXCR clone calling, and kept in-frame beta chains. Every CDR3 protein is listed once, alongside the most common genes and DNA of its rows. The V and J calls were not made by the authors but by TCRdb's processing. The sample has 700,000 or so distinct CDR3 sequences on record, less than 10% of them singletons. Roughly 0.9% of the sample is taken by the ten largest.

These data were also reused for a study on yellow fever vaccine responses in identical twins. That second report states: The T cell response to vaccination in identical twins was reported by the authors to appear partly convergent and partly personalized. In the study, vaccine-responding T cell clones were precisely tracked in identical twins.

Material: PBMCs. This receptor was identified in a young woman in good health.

The CDR3 here reads CSGGGGGSTDTQYF. At the DNA level, the sequence is TGCAGCGGCGGGGGTGGCGGAAGCACAGATACGCAGTATTTT. Recombination linked TRBV29-1 to TRBJ2-3, and 7 bases in between align with TRBD2. Ends trimmed: V by 7 bases, J by 0 bases; bases unmatched to a gene: 7. From the cysteine through the phenylalanine, the CDR3 covers 14 amino acids. Only CDR3 DNA remains: 42 bases, in frame from the first base. The germline V gene gives CDR1 as SQVTM and CDR2 as ANQGSEA.